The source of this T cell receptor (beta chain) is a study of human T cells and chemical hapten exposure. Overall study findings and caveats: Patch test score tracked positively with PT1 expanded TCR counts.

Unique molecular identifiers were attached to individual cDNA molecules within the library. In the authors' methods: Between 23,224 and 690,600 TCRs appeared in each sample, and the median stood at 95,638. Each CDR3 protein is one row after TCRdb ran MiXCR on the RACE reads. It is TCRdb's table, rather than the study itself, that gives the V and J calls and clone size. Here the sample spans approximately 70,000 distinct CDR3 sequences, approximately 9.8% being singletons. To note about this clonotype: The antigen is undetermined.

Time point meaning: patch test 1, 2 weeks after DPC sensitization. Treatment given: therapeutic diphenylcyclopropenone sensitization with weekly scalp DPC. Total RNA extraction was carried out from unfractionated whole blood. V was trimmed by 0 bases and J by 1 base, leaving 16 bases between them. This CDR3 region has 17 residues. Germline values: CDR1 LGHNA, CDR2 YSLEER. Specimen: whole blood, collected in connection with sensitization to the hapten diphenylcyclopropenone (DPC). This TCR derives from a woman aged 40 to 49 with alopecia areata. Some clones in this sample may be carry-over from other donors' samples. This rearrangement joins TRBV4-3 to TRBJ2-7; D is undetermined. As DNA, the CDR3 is TGCGCCAGCAGCCAAGATCCGGCAGGTCCAAAATCCTACGAGCAGTACTTC. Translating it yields CASSQDPAGPKSYEQYF.